This passage covers 5 T cell receptor beta chains from one sample sequenced in a study of blood T cell repertoires in COVID-19. Sequencing used immunoSEQ multiplex PCR; TCRdb keeps in-frame clones, though not all of them. The data show some 260,000 clones, more than 70% seen once. Sequencing was done on a sample of peripheral blood. The origin of the receptors is a woman between 25 and 40 years old with COVID-19, enrolled during active disease.

This chain joins TRBV9 and TRBJ2-5; D may be TRBD2 (7 bases). With 4 bases removed from V and 5 bases from J, the gap between germline ends came to 21 bases. The CDR3 contains 16 residues. Germline CDR1 and CDR2: SGDLS and YYNGEE. The CDR3 DNA sequence: TGTGCCAGCAGCCCAGGGGCCGCGGGGGCAAGGGAGACCCAGTACTTC. As protein: CASSPGAAGARETQYF.

The chain combines TRBV20-1 with TRBJ2-5, with a possible D match to TRBD1 (5 bases). Germline values: CDR1 DFQATT, CDR2 SNEGSKA (reference sequence). V was clipped by 3 bases and J by 0 bases, with 14 bases between them. The CDR3 loop spans 15 amino acids. The CDR3 here is CSASSDSTYQETQYF. In nucleotides, the CDR3 is TGCAGTGCTAGTTCTGACAGTACGTACCAAGAGACCCAGTACTTC.

The CDR3 DNA reads TGTGCCAGCAGTTACGCGGGGGGCCCCTACAATGAGCAGTTCTTC. The encoded protein is CASSYAGGPYNEQFF. J is TRBJ2-1 and V is TRBV6-6; 8 bases are a match to TRBD2. Germline V gives CDR1 MNHNY, CDR2 SVGAGI (reference sequence). The CDR3 spans 15 residues. Trimming took 2 bases from V and 2 from J; bases not matched to a gene: 2.

This chain uses TRBV13 with TRBJ2-7; 7 nucleotides agree with TRBD1. J was trimmed by 6 bases and V by 0 bases; bases with no gene match: 5. This CDR3 region has 14 residues. The germline V gene encodes CDR1 PRHDT and CDR2 FYEKMQ (reference sequence). The CDR3 DNA sequence: TGTGCCAGCAGCTTAGGCAGGGACAGTGCCGAGCAGTACGTC. Amino acid sequence: CASSLGRDSAEQYV.

V and J are TRBV15 and TRBJ1-1, with TRBD1 identical over 7 bases. In germline, CDR1 is LNHNV, CDR2 YYDKDF (reference sequence). CDR3 length equals 14 residues. V was clipped by 1 base and J by 5 bases; unmatched bases: 4. The CDR3 spells CATSRGQGGTEAFF. The CDR3 bases are TGTGCCACCAGCAGAGGACAGGGAGGTACTGAAGCTTTCTTT.